The 22 T cell receptor beta chains below all came from one sample that was sequenced in a study of blood T cell repertoires in COVID-19. Using immunoSEQ multiplex PCR, the repertoire was profiled, and TCRdb retains in-frame clones only, with some absent. This sample has about 210,000 clones, with 80% to 90% found just once. Sample: PBMCs or T cells enriched from blood (not recorded which). These receptors were collected from a woman in her 30s who had been exposed to COVID-19.

This rearrangement joins TRBV21-1 to TRBJ1-6. TRBV21-1 is designated a pseudogene. The CDR3 is 15 amino acids. The CDR3 sequence: CASSNATGYNSPLHF. The CDR3 DNA reads as TGTGCCAGCAGCAACGCGACGGGGTATAATTCACCCCTCCACTTT.

This sequence joins TRBV5-1 and TRBJ2-5, with TRBD2 matching 12 bases. Germline trimming cut 2 bases from V and 2 bases from J; bases unmatched to any gene: 1. The CDR3 is 15 residues long. From germline, CDR1 is SGHRS and CDR2 YFSETQ. The chain's CDR3 is CASSFTSGGQETQYF. The CDR3 DNA sequence: TGCGCCAGCAGCTTCACTAGCGGGGGGCAAGAGACCCAGTACTTC.

A single count supports this clone. V and J are TRBV7-2 and TRBJ2-7; D unresolved. Germline assignment: CDR1 SGHTA and CDR2 FQGNSA. The CDR3 consists of 13 residues. V lost 1 base and J lost 2, with 6 bases in between. The CDR3 DNA sequence: TGTGCCAGCAGCTTAGGACTGGCCTACGAGCAGTACTTC. As protein: CASSLGLAYEQYF. The whole variable domain, filled in from reference TRBV7-2 and TRBJ2-7, reads GAGVSQSPSNKVTEKGKDVELRCDPISGHTALYWYRQSLGQGLEFLIYFQGNSAPDKSGLPSDRFSAERTGGSVSTLTIQRTQQEDSAVYLCASSLGLAYEQYFGPGTRLTVT.

This clone was observed a single time. The V gene is TRBV3-1 (or the pseudogene TRBV3-2), the J gene TRBJ1-2, with 7 bases aligning to TRBD1. V lost 1 base and J lost 7; bases outside the gene matches: 9. Germline lookup yields CDR1 LGHDT and CDR2 YNNKEL (reference sequence). This CDR3 comprises 15 residues. In DNA, the CDR3 is TGTGCCAGCAGCCAAGTTTCAGGGGGGCTAGGTGGCTACACCTTC. This encodes CASSQVSGGLGGYTF.

J is TRBJ2-7 and V is TRBV18; maybe TRBD1 (6 bases). Trimming took off 3 bases at V and 7 bases at J, with 13 bases between the two ends. The CDR3 runs to 13 residues. Germline CDR1 reads KGHSH; CDR2 reads LQKENI. The CDR3: CASSPSQGQEQYF. The CDR3 DNA reads as TGTGCCAGCTCACCTTCACAGGGTCAAGAGCAGTACTTC.

V is TRBV21-1 and J is TRBJ1-2; no DNA check was done on the table's D call, TRBD1. TRBV21-1 is a listed pseudogene. CDR3 length: 17 residues. Here the CDR3 DNA reads TGTGCCAGCAGCGACCGGGACAGGGGGGATCTGGGGGCTGGCTACACCTTC. It specifies CASSDRDRGDLGAGYTF.

The chain uses TRBV11-3 and TRBJ1-4; no firm D call. The CDR3 is 13 residues long. Trimming stripped 3 bases from V and 8 bases from J, with 10 bases between. Germline-derived CDR1 and CDR2 are SGHNT and YENEEA. CDR3 sequence (DNA): TGTGCCAGCAGCTTGGAGGGAGGAGAAAAACTGTTTTTT. Translated: CASSLEGGEKLFF.

The V and J genes are TRBV11-2 and TRBJ2-7; no definite D call. V shed 5 bases and J shed 6 bases, with 11 bases lying between them. CDR1 is SGHAT, CDR2 FQNNGV, per germline. The CDR3 is 12 amino acids. CDR3 bases: TGTGCCAGCAGCCCTGAGTCAAGCGAGCAGTACTTC. It yields the protein CASSPESSEQYF.

The chain uses TRBV5-5 and TRBJ2-7, with a weak D call TRBD2 (5 bases). V shed 0 bases and J shed 5 bases, with 12 bases lying between them. The CDR3 has 14 amino acids. Germline-derived CDR1 and CDR2 are SGHKS and YYEKEE (reference sequence). CDR3 sequence reads: CASSLEPSGHEQYF. The CDR3 region has the DNA TGTGCCAGCAGCTTGGAACCAAGCGGACACGAGCAGTACTTC.

The genes are TRBV5-1 and TRBJ1-1; D may be TRBD1 (5 bases). Germline CDR1 is SGHRS and CDR2 is YFSETQ. With 7 bases removed from V and 4 bases from J, the gap between germline ends came to 17 bases. This CDR3 comprises 14 residues. The CDR3 reads CASFGGPEGTEAFF. In nucleotides, the CDR3 is TGCGCCAGCTTTGGGGGACCGGAGGGCACTGAAGCTTTCTTT.

This clone came up a few times. The chain has TRBV7-9 and TRBJ2-3; D call uncertain. Between the trimmed V and J ends, which lost 2 bases and 4 bases, there was a span of 10 bases. Germline loops: CDR1 SEHNR, CDR2 FQNEAQ (reference sequence). The CDR3 runs to 14 residues. In nucleotides, the CDR3 is TGTGCCAGCAGCTTAAATTCCCGGGCAGATACGCAGTATTTT. It codes for CASSLNSRADTQYF.

The chain recombines TRBV10-2 with TRBJ2-7, with 8 positions matching TRBD1. The CDR3 runs 14 residues. Germline lookup yields CDR1 WSHSY and CDR2 SAAADI. The ends lost 4 bases at V and 3 bases at J; junction bases unmatched: 5. CDR3 bases: TGCGCCAGCAGTGGTAGACAGGGGAGCTACGAGCAGTACTTC. Its protein product is CASSGRQGSYEQYF.

The chain carries TRBV4-1 and TRBJ2-7; D possibly corresponds to TRBD1 (5 bases). CDR1 is MGHRA and CDR2 is YSYEKL in the germline V gene. Trimming left V 0 bases short and J 4 bases short, with 10 bases between. The length of the CDR3 is 14 residues. The CDR3 DNA reads as TGCGCCAGCAGCCAAGACAGGGATAGTTACGAGCAGTACTTC. Its translation: CASSQDRDSYEQYF.

The rearrangement uses TRBV5-1 and TRBJ2-7; TRBD1 matches at 10 bases. This CDR3 has 15 amino acids. V was pared by 3 bases and J by 6 bases, with 9 bases of the junction left unmatched. Germline values: CDR1 SGHRS, CDR2 YFSETQ. The CDR3 DNA is TGCGCCAGCAGCTGGACAGGGGGGATTAATCTCGAGCAGTACTTC. Protein product: CASSWTGGINLEQYF.

The rearrangement joins TRBV6-5 to TRBJ2-2, with 7 bases aligning to TRBD1. Germline V gene lookup returns CDR1 MNHEY and CDR2 SVGAGI. Losses at the gene ends were 7 bases for V and 5 bases for J; bases not matched to a gene: 7. The CDR3 runs 14 residues. The CDR3 sequence: CASIRQGNTGELFF. DNA for the CDR3: TGTGCCAGCATTCGACAGGGTAATACCGGGGAGCTGTTTTTT.

The V call is TRBV3-1 (or the pseudogene TRBV3-2), the J call TRBJ2-7, with TRBD1 as a possible D gene (6 bases). V was pared by 1 base and J by 5 bases, with 12 bases between. Germline V gene data show CDR1 as LGHDT and CDR2 as YNNKEL (reference sequence). CDR3 length: 14 residues. The CDR3 DNA reads TGTGCCAGCAGCCAAGGGCAGGGGTGGCACGAGCAGTACTTC. The encoded protein is CASSQGQGWHEQYF.

This chain links TRBV3-1 (or the pseudogene TRBV3-2) with TRBJ1-2, with a possible D match to TRBD1 (5 bases). In germline, CDR1 is LGHDT, CDR2 YNNKEL (reference sequence). Trimming stripped 1 base from V and 3 bases from J, with 6 bases between. CDR3 size: 13 residues. CDR3 nucleotide sequence: TGTGCCAGCAGCCAAGTGACAGACTATGGCTACACCTTC. Translated, it gives CASSQVTDYGYTF.

The chain combines TRBV5-1 with TRBJ2-5; 12 bases are shared with TRBD1. Germline V gene data show CDR1 as SGHRS and CDR2 as YFSETQ. There are 15 residues in the CDR3. V gave up 4 bases and J gave up 5 bases; unmatched junction bases: 6. For the CDR3, the DNA is TGCGCCAGCAGCAGGGACAGGGGGCGAGGGGAGACCCAGTACTTC. This translates into CASSRDRGRGETQYF. Full variable domain (missing parts from reference TRBV5-1 and TRBJ2-5): KAGVTQTPRYLIKTRGQQVTLSCSPISGHRSVSWYQQTPGQGLQFLFEYFSETQRNKGNFPGRFSGRQFSNSRSEMNVSTLELGDSALYLCASSRDRGRGETQYFGPGTRLLVL.

The rearrangement uses TRBV10-3 and TRBJ1-2; tentative D call: TRBD1 (6 bases). Looked up from germline, CDR1 is ENHRY and CDR2 is SYGVKD. V lost 2 bases and J 7 bases, leaving 17 bases between the germline ends. The CDR3 contains 15 residues. The CDR3 is CAISENGGLGPGYTF. CDR3 nucleotide sequence: TGTGCCATCAGTGAGAATGGGGGCCTTGGGCCTGGCTACACCTTC.

The rearrangement uses TRBV30 and TRBJ2-3, with 11 bases fitting TRBD2. Germline trimming cut 0 bases from V and 1 base from J; bases unmatched to any gene: 9. This CDR3 comprises 18 residues. From germline, CDR1 is GTSNPN and CDR2 SVGIG (reference sequence). CDR3 DNA sequence: TGTGCCTGGAGTGTAGGGGTTAGCGGGGGGGGAGGCACAGATACGCAGTATTTT. Amino acid sequence: CAWSVGVSGGGGTDTQYF.

This clone was picked up one time. Additional DNA sequences in this sample encode the identical CDR3. The gene calls are TRBV4-1 and TRBJ1-2, with 9 bases that match TRBD1. Germline CDR1 and CDR2: MGHRA and YSYEKL. The CDR3 is made up of 14 amino acids. Germline trimming cut 3 bases from V and 4 bases from J; bases unmatched to any gene: 3. CDR3 sequence: CASSQDRGGYGYTF. The DNA for the CDR3 is TGCGCCAGCAGCCAGGACAGGGGAGGCTATGGCTACACCTTC.

This chain joins TRBV18 and TRBJ1-2; TRBD1 matches at 7 bases. This CDR3 region has 13 residues. CDR1 and CDR2 from the germline V gene are KGHSH and LQKENI. V lost 4 bases, J lost 4 bases, and 3 bases stayed unmatched. CDR3 region: CASSQGATYGYTF. CDR3 coding DNA: TGTGCCAGCTCACAGGGGGCGACCTATGGCTACACCTTC.